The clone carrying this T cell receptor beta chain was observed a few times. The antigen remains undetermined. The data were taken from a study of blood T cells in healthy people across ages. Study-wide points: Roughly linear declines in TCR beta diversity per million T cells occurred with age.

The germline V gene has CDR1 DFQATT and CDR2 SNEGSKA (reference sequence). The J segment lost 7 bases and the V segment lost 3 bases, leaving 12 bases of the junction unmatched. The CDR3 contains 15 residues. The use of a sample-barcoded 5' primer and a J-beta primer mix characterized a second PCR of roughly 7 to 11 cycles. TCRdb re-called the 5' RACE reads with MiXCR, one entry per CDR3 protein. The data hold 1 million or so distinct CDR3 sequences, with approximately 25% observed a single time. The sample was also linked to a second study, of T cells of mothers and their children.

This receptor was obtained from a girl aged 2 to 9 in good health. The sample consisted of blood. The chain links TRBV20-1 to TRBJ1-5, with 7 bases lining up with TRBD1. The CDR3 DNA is TGCAGTGCTAGGCCCCCAGGGGGGCGCAGGCAGCCCCAGCATTTT. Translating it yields CSARPPGGRRQPQHF.